This T cell receptor beta chain was documented in a study of CD8 T cells in ankylosing spondylitis. On this clonotype: As yet, its antigen is unknown.

MiXCR, applied by TCRdb to the 5' RACE reads, yields one record per CDR3 protein. The sample has roughly 450,000 distinct CDR3 sequences, about 25% seen once. CDR3 length: 15 amino acids. Looked up from germline, CDR1 is KGHDR and CDR2 is SFDVKD. The J segment lost 10 bases and the V segment lost 4 bases, leaving 13 bases of the junction unmatched. Study-wide points: Disease-linked clones were found to be CD8+ and relatively rare in peripheral blood. From matched ankylosing spondylitis synovial fluid, disease-linked clones were reportedly recovered at significantly enriched levels. Typical of ankylosing spondylitis blood, it appeared, was a TCR beta motif of seven to nine highly homologous variants.

V gene TRBV24-1 combines with J gene TRBJ2-3; 7 nucleotides agree with TRBD2. The clonotype was recovered from a male donor with ankylosing spondylitis. Source material: blood, either unsorted or a sorted T cell fraction (not recorded which). The CDR3 DNA reads as TGTGCCACCAGTGACCCAGCGGGGTTCGGAGTTGCGCAGTATTTT. Translating gives CATSDPAGFGVAQYF.